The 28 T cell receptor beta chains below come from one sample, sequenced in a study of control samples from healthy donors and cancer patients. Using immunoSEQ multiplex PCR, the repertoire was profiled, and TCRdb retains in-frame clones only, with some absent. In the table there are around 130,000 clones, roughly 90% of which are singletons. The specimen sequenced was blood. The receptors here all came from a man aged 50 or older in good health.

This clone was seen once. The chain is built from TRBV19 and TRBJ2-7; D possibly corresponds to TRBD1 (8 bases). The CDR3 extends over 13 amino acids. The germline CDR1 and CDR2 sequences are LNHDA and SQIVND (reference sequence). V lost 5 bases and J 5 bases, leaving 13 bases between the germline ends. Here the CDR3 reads CASSYRGGDEQYF. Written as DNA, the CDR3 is TGTGCCAGTAGTTACAGGGGGGGCGACGAGCAGTACTTC. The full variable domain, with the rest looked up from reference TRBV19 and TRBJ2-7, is DGGITQSPKYLFRKEGQNVTLSCEQNLNHDAMYWYRQDPGQGLRLIYYSQIVNDFQKGDIAEGYSVSREKKESFPLTVTSAQKNPTAFYLCASSYRGGDEQYFGPGTRLTVT.

CDR3 in DNA: TGTGCCAGCGGGGAGGAGGCCCCCTACAATGAGCAGTTCTTC. This codes for CASGEEAPYNEQFF. The chain employs TRBV27 and TRBJ2-1, with D possibly matching TRBD2 (6 bases). Trimming took off 8 bases at V and 2 bases at J, with 13 bases between the two ends. The CDR3 sequence is 14 residues long. CDR1 is MNHEY, CDR2 SMNVEV, per germline (reference sequence).

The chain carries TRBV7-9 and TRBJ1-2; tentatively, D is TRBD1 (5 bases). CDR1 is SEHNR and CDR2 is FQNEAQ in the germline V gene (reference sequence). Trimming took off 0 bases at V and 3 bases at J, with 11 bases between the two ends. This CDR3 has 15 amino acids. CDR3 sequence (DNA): TGTGCCAGCAGCTTAGCGGACAAGAGTTACTATGGCTACACCTTC. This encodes CASSLADKSYYGYTF.

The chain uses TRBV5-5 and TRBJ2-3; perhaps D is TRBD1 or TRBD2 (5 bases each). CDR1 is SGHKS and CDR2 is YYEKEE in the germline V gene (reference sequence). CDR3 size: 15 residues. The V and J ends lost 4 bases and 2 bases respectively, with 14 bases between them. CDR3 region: CASSIRDGYTDTQYF. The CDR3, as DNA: TGTGCCAGCAGCATCCGGGACGGTTACACAGATACGCAGTATTTT.

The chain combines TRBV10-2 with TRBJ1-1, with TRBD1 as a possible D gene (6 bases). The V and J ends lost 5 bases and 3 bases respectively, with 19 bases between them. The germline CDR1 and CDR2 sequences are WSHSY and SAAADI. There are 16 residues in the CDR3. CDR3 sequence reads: CASSPGVWVEDTEAFF. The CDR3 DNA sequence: TGCGCCAGCAGTCCAGGGGTTTGGGTCGAGGACACTGAAGCTTTCTTT.

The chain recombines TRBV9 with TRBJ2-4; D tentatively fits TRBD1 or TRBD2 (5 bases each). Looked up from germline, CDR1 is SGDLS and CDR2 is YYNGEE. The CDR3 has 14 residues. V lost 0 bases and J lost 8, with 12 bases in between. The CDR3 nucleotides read TGTGCCAGCAGCGTAGCGGGGTCCAGGGACATTCAGTACTTC. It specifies CASSVAGSRDIQYF. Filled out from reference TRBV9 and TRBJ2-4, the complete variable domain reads DSGVTQTPKHLITATGQRVTLRCSPRSGDLSVYWYQQSLDQGLQFLIQYYNGEERAKGNILERFSAQQFPDLHSELNLSSLELGDSALYFCASSVAGSRDIQYFGAGTRLSVL.

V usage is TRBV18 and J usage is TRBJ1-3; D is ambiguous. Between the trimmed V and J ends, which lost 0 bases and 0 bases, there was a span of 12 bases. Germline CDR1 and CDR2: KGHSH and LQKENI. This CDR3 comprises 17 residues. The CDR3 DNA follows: TGTGCCAGCTCACCACCGTCCCTAGGCAGCTCTGGAAACACCATATATTTT. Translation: CASSPPSLGSSGNTIYF.

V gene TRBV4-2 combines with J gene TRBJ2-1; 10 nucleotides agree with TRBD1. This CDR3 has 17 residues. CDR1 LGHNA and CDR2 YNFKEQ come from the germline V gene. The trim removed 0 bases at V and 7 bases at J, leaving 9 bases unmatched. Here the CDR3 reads CASSQDPLDRGGNEQFF. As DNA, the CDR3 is TGTGCCAGCAGCCAAGATCCCCTGGACAGGGGGGGAAATGAGCAGTTCTTC.

The CDR3 DNA sequence: TGCGCCAGCAGCTTGGGGTCAGGGGTCTATGGCTACACCTTC. Its protein product is CASSLGSGVYGYTF. This chain links TRBV5-1 with TRBJ1-2; tentative D call: TRBD1 (6 bases). The CDR3 is made up of 14 amino acids. CDR1 SGHRS and CDR2 YFSETQ come from the germline V gene. V gave up 0 bases and J gave up 4 bases, with 10 bases separating them.

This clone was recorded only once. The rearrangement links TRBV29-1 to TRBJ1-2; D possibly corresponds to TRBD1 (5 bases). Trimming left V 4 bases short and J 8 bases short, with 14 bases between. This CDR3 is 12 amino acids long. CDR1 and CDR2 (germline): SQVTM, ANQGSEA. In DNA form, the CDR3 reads TGCAGCGTTGGAGGAGGGGAGAGGGGCTACACCTTC. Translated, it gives CSVGGGERGYTF.

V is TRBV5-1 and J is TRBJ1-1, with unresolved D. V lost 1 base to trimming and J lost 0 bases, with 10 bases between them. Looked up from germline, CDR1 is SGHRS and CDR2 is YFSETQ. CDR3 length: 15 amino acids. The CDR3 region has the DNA TGCGCCAGCAGCTTGTCATGGCAAGTGAACACTGAAGCTTTCTTT. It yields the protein CASSLSWQVNTEAFF.

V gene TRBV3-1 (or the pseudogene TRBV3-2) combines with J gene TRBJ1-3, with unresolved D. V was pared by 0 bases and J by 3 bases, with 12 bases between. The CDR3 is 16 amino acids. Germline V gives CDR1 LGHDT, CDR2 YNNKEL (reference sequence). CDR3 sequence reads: CASSQEDSILGNTIYF. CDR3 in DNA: TGTGCCAGCAGCCAAGAGGATAGTATCCTTGGAAACACCATATATTTT.

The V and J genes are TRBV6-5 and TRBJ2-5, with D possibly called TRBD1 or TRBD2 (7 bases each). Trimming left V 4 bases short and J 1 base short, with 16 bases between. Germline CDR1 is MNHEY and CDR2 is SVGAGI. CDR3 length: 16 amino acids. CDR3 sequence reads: CASSFTGEGLQETQYF. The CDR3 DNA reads TGTGCCAGCAGTTTTACAGGGGAGGGTCTCCAAGAGACCCAGTACTTC.

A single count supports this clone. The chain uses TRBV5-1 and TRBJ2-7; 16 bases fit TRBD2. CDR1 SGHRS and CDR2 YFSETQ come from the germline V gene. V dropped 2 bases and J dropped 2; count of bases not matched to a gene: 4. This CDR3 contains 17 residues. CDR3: CASSFGGTSGGAYEQYF. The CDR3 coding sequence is TGCGCCAGCAGCTTCGGCGGGACTAGCGGGGGGGCCTACGAGCAGTACTTC.

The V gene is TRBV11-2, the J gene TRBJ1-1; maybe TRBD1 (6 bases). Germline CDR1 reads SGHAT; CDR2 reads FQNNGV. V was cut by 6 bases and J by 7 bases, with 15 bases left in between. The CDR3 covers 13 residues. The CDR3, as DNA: TGTGCCAGCAGTTATGACAGGAGCCTTGAAGCTTTCTTT. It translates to CASSYDRSLEAFF. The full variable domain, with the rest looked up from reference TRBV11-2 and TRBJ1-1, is EAGVAQSPRYKIIEKRQSVAFWCNPISGHATLYWYQQILGQGPKLLIQFQNNGVVDDSQLPKDRFSAERLKGVDSTLKIQPAKLEDSAVYLCASSYDRSLEAFFGQGTRLTVV.

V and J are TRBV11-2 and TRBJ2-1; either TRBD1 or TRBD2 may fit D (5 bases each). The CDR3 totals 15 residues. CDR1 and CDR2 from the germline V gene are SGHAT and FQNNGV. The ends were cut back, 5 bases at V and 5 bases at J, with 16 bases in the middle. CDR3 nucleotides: TGTGCCAGCAGCCGAACCGGGGCTGGGCACAATGAGCAGTTCTTC. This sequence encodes CASSRTGAGHNEQFF.

CDR3 residues: CASSLDRGTIYF. In DNA, the CDR3 is TGTGCCAGCAGCTTAGATAGGGGCACCATATATTTT. The genes are TRBV11-2 and TRBJ1-3; tentatively, D is TRBD1 (5 bases). The germline V and J ends were trimmed by 0 bases and 9 bases, with 6 bases remaining between them. The CDR3 covers 12 residues. Looked up from germline, CDR1 is SGHAT and CDR2 is FQNNGV.

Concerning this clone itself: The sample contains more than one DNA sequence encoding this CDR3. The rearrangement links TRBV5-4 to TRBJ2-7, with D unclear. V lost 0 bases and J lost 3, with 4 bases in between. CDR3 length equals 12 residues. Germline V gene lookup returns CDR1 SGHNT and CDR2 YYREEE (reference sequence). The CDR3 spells CASSLDGYEQYF. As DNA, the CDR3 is TGTGCCAGCAGCTTGGACGGCTACGAGCAGTACTTC.

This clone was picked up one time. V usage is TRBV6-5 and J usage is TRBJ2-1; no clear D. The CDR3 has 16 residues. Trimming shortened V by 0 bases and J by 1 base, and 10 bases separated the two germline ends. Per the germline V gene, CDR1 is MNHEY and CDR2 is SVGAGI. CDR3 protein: CASSYSQELSYNEQFF. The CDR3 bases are TGTGCCAGCAGTTACTCTCAGGAGTTGTCCTACAATGAGCAGTTCTTC.

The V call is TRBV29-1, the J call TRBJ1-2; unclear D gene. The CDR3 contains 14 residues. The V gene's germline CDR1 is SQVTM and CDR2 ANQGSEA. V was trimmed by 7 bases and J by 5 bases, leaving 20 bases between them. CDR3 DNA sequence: TGCAGCGCCAGACCTGCTGGAGGATCTTATGGCTACACCTTC. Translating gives CSARPAGGSYGYTF. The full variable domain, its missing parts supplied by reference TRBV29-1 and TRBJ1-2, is SAVISQKPSRDICQRGTSLTIQCQVDSQVTMMFWYRQQPGQSLTLIATANQGSEATYESGFVIDKFPISRPNLTFSTLTVSNMSPEDSSIYLCSARPAGGSYGYTFGSGTRLTVV.

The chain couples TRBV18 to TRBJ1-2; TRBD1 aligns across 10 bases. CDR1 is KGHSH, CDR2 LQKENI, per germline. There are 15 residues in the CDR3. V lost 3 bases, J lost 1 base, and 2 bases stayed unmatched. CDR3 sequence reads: CASSPDRGLNYGYTF. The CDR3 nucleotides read TGTGCCAGCTCACCCGACAGGGGGCTTAACTATGGCTACACCTTC.

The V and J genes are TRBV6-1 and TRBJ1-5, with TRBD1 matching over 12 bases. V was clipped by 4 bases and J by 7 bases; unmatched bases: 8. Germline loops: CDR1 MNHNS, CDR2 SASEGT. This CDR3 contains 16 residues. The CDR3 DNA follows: TGTGCCAGCAGTGTATCACCCGGGACAGGGGGCCAGCCCCAGCATTTT. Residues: CASSVSPGTGGQPQHF.

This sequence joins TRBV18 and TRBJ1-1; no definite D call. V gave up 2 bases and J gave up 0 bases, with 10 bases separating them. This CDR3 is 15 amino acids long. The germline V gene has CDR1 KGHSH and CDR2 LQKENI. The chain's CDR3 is CASSPLGKLNTEAFF. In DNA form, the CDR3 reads TGTGCCAGCTCACCATTAGGGAAATTGAACACTGAAGCTTTCTTT.

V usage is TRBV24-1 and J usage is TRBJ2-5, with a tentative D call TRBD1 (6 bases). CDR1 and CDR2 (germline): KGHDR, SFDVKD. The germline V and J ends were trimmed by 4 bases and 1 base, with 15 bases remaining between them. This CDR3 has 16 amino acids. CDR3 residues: CATSDALRGAQETQYF. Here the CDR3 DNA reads TGTGCCACCAGTGACGCTCTCAGGGGCGCCCAAGAGACCCAGTACTTC.

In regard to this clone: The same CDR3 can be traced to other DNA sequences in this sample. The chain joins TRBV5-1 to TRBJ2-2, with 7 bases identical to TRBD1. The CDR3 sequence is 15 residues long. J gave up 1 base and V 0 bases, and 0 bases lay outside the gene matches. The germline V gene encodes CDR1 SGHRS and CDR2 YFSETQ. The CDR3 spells CASSLAGGNTGELFF. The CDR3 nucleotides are TGCGCCAGCAGCTTGGCAGGGGGGAACACCGGGGAGCTGTTTTTT.

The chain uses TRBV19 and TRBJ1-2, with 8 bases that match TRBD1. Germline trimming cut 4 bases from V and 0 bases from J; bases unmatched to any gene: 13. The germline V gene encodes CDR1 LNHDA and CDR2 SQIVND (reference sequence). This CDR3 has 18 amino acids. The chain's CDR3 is CASSTGQGYAGPNYGYTF. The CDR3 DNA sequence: TGTGCCAGTAGTACAGGACAGGGCTACGCTGGGCCTAACTATGGCTACACCTTC.

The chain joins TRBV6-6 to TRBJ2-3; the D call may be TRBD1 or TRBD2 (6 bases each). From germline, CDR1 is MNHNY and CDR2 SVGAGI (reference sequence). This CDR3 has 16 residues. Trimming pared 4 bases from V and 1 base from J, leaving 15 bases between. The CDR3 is CASSWGLARRTDTQYF. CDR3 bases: TGTGCCAGCAGTTGGGGGCTAGCGCGCCGCACAGATACGCAGTATTTT.

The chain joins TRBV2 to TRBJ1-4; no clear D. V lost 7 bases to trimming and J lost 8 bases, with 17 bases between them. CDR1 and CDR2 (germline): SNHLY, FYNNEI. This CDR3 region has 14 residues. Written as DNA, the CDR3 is TGTGCCAGCAAAAAGGGAGGGATCGCGGAAAAACTGTTTTTT. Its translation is CASKKGGIAEKLFF.